Shown below are 3 T cell receptor beta chains from a single sample sequenced in a study of blood T cell repertoires in COVID-19. Profiled with immunoSEQ multiplex PCR; TCRdb holds only in-frame clones, not every one. Seen here are roughly 500,000 clones, approximately 88% observed once, and the top ten hold about 2%. Input material: PBMCs or T cells enriched from blood (not recorded which). These receptors all come from a woman in her 40s who had recovered from COVID-19.

The chain links TRBV12-5 to TRBJ2-3; D is possibly TRBD2 (6 bases). Germline V gene data show CDR1 as LGHNT and CDR2 as FRNRAP. Trimming shortened V by 7 bases and J by 5 bases, and 13 bases separated the two germline ends. The CDR3 consists of 13 residues. The CDR3 loop is CASVPGLGDTQYF. CDR3 in DNA: TGTGCTAGTGTCCCGGGACTCGGAGATACGCAGTATTTT.

This chain joins TRBV7-2 and TRBJ1-4; tentative D call: TRBD1 (5 bases). Germline V CDR1 and CDR2: SGHTA, FQGNSA. V was clipped by 1 base and J by 5 bases, with 11 bases between them. The CDR3 runs 15 residues. The CDR3: CASSLGPGKNEKLFF. CDR3 bases: TGTGCCAGCAGCTTAGGTCCAGGGAAGAATGAAAAACTGTTTTTT. Based on the CDR3 plus reference TRBV7-2 and TRBJ1-4, the full variable domain is GAGVSQSPSNKVTEKGKDVELRCDPISGHTALYWYRQSLGQGLEFLIYFQGNSAPDKSGLPSDRFSAERTGGSVSTLTIQRTQQEDSAVYLCASSLGPGKNEKLFFGSGTQLSVL.

The chain employs TRBV24-1 and TRBJ2-5; TRBD2 matches 9 bases. V was pared by 0 bases and J by 4 bases, with 2 bases of the junction left unmatched. In germline, CDR1 is KGHDR, CDR2 SFDVKD. CDR3 length: 15 residues. The CDR3 is CATSDLELAGETQYF. The CDR3 DNA reads TGTGCCACCAGTGATTTGGAACTAGCGGGAGAGACCCAGTACTTC.